These 21 T cell receptor beta chains were all obtained from the same sample, sequenced in a study of beta chain features in type 1 diabetes. TCRB transcripts that were expressed got sequenced, as all of the isolated RNA had been reverse transcribed. The repertoire was sequenced with immunoSEQ multiplex PCR; TCRdb's copy has only in-frame clones and lacks some. Altogether tens of thousands of clones are present, 30% to 40% being singletons, with the ten largest covering 0.45%. The sequencing input was stem cell memory CD4+ T cells from blood. The receptors were sampled from a woman younger than 35 in good health.

This clone was detected a few times. CDR3 in DNA: TGTGCCAGCAGCTTAGGCCCGACGGGAATGAGCACTGAAGCTTTCTTT. Protein: CASSLGPTGMSTEAFF. The chain combines TRBV7-9 with TRBJ1-1; D unclear. Germline-derived CDR1 and CDR2 are SEHNR and FQNEAQ (reference sequence). V gave up 1 base and J gave up 4 bases, with 16 bases separating them. The CDR3 contains 16 residues.

This chain links TRBV6-5 with TRBJ2-6; D may be TRBD2 (6 bases). The V gene lost 1 base and the J gene lost 2 bases, with 9 bases spanning the gap. The CDR3 length is 16 residues. Germline assignment: CDR1 MNHEY and CDR2 SVGAGI. The CDR3 DNA sequence: TGTGCCAGCAGTTACTACGGGACTGCTGGGGCCAACGTCCTGACTTTC. Its translation: CASSYYGTAGANVLTF.

The count of this clone is one. The chain couples TRBV7-2 to TRBJ1-1; D possibly corresponds to TRBD1 (6 bases). CDR1 is SGHTA, CDR2 FQGNSA, per germline. The length of the CDR3 is 18 residues. Between the trimmed V and J ends, which lost 1 base and 5 bases, there was a span of 23 bases. CDR3 nucleotide sequence: TGTGCCAGCAGCTTAGTCCCGCCAAGGACAGCCCAAGGGACTGAAGCTTTCTTT. Translation gives CASSLVPPRTAQGTEAFF.

The rearrangement joins TRBV6-1 to TRBJ2-7, with D possibly TRBD1 on 6 matching bases. Trimming stripped 8 bases from V and 3 bases from J, with 11 bases between. This CDR3 is built from 12 residues. Germline CDR1 is MNHNS and CDR2 is SASEGT. This chain's CDR3 is CASRGHIYEQYF. The CDR3 DNA follows: TGTGCCAGCCGGGGACATATCTACGAGCAGTACTTC.

This clone was counted only a few times. The J gene is TRBJ2-3, the V gene TRBV6-6, with TRBD2 matching over 8 bases. V was clipped by 7 bases and J by 7 bases; unmatched bases: 7. This CDR3 contains 13 residues. Germline V gene data show CDR1 as MNHNY and CDR2 as SVGAGI (reference sequence). CDR3 nucleotide sequence: TGTGCCAGCATACGGGGGGGCCTCAATACGCAGTATTTT. Translating it yields CASIRGGLNTQYF.

V gene TRBV6-5 combines with J gene TRBJ2-5, with a weak D call TRBD1 (5 bases). CDR1 is MNHEY, CDR2 SVGAGI, per germline. The CDR3 length is 11 residues. V lost 6 bases to trimming and J lost 9 bases, with 11 bases between them. The CDR3 here is CASRQGGAQYF. Here the CDR3 DNA reads TGTGCCAGCAGGCAGGGTGGGGCCCAGTACTTC.

This chain connects TRBV6-1 to TRBJ2-1; D may be TRBD2 (5 bases). This CDR3 has 13 residues. V was clipped by 6 bases and J by 8 bases, with 14 bases between them. Germline loops: CDR1 MNHNS, CDR2 SASEGT. The CDR3 protein is CASSRRGWDEQFF. The CDR3 nucleotides are TGTGCCAGCAGCCGCCGGGGTTGGGATGAGCAGTTCTTC.

The CDR3 sequence is CASSYSTVTYNSPLHF. In DNA form, the CDR3 reads TGTGCCAGCAGTTACTCGACAGTTACCTATAATTCACCCCTCCACTTT. The V call is TRBV6-6, the J call TRBJ1-6, with TRBD1 as a possible D gene (5 bases). Germline V lookup: CDR1 MNHNY, CDR2 SVGAGI (reference sequence). CDR3 length: 16 residues. Trimming shortened V by 0 bases and J by 2 bases, and 8 bases separated the two germline ends.

The chain employs TRBV4-3 and TRBJ2-2; 8 nucleotides align to TRBD1. CDR3 length: 15 amino acids. Germline values: CDR1 LGHNA, CDR2 YSLEER. The ends lost 4 bases at V and 3 bases at J; junction bases unmatched: 4. Here the CDR3 DNA reads TGCGCCAGCAGCCCCAGGGGGCCCCACACCGGGGAGCTGTTTTTT. Amino acids: CASSPRGPHTGELFF.

The chain uses TRBV11-2 and TRBJ2-3, with D possibly matching TRBD2 (5 bases). The V end was cut by 5 bases, the J end by 0 bases, with 15 bases between. The germline V gene encodes CDR1 SGHAT and CDR2 FQNNGV. The CDR3 contains 16 residues. CDR3 sequence (DNA): TGTGCCAGCAGCCTCCTAGCCGGTGCTAGCACAGATACGCAGTATTTT. Amino acids: CASSLLAGASTDTQYF. Full variable domain (rest looked up from reference TRBV11-2 and TRBJ2-3): EAGVAQSPRYKIIEKRQSVAFWCNPISGHATLYWYQQILGQGPKLLIQFQNNGVVDDSQLPKDRFSAERLKGVDSTLKIQPAKLEDSAVYLCASSLLAGASTDTQYFGPGTRLTVL.

The chain has TRBV18 and TRBJ1-2; D remains ambiguous. Per germline, CDR1 KGHSH and CDR2 LQKENI. The CDR3 spans 15 residues. Deletions cut 0 bases from V and 4 bases from J, with 12 bases between. The CDR3 region has the DNA TGTGCCAGCTCACCACCCCGGGGTGCGGTCTATGGCTACACCTTC. Translation: CASSPPRGAVYGYTF.

This clone was recorded a few times. The V gene is TRBV30, the J gene TRBJ2-7, with 10 positions matching TRBD2. V dropped 4 bases and J dropped 1; count of bases not matched to a gene: 7. The germline CDR1 and CDR2 sequences are GTSNPN and SVGIG (reference sequence). The CDR3 loop spans 15 amino acids. CDR3 amino acids: CAWTEGLADSYEQYF. In nucleotides, the CDR3 is TGTGCCTGGACGGAAGGACTAGCGGATTCCTACGAGCAGTACTTC.

The chain combines TRBV4-1 with TRBJ2-3; 8 bases are shared with TRBD2. Germline CDR1 MGHRA, CDR2 YSYEKL. This CDR3 has 15 residues. With 4 bases clipped from V and 3 bases from J, the junction kept 6 bases outside the gene matches. CDR3 amino acids: CASSPLAGTTDTQYF. The CDR3 DNA reads TGCGCCAGCAGCCCTCTAGCGGGCACAACAGATACGCAGTATTTT.

A few counts support this clone. The chain uses TRBV4-2 and TRBJ2-7; 8 bases fit TRBD2. J lost 1 base, V lost 3 bases, and 5 bases had no gene match. There are 15 residues in the CDR3. CDR1 and CDR2 (germline): LGHNA, YNFKEQ. For the CDR3, the DNA is TGTGCCAGCAGCCACCAATTAGCGGGATCCTACGAGCAGTACTTC. Translating gives CASSHQLAGSYEQYF.

This chain joins TRBV5-4 and TRBJ2-3, with 9 bases that match TRBD2. Trimming cost V 4 bases and J 6 bases; bases outside gene matches: 9. CDR3 length: 15 residues. The germline V gene has CDR1 SGHNT and CDR2 YYREEE (reference sequence). CDR3 protein: CASSQRGRGGDTQYF. CDR3 nucleotides: TGTGCCAGCAGCCAGAGGGGGCGGGGGGGGGATACGCAGTATTTT.

V gene TRBV27 combines with J gene TRBJ1-1; D gene unclear. The CDR3 has 15 residues. Germline values: CDR1 MNHEY, CDR2 SMNVEV (reference sequence). With 1 base removed from V and 10 bases from J, the gap between germline ends came to 19 bases. The CDR3 region is CASSLFPRAAGRAFF. In DNA form, the CDR3 reads TGTGCCAGCAGTTTATTTCCTCGGGCGGCGGGCAGAGCTTTCTTT.

This clone turned up a few times. The CDR3 loop is CASSLLASTDTQYF. The CDR3 coding sequence is TGTGCCAGCAGCTTACTAGCGAGCACAGATACGCAGTATTTT. This chain joins TRBV5-6 and TRBJ2-3, with 7 bases lining up with TRBD2. Trimming removed 2 bases from V and 0 bases from J; junction bases left unmatched: 0. The CDR3 is 14 residues long. Germline V gives CDR1 SGHDT, CDR2 YYEEEE.

CDR3 coding DNA: TGTGCCAGCAGCTTGGCCAGCGGAGGGGACAATGAGCAGTTCTTC. Protein: CASSLASGGDNEQFF. The genes are TRBV5-4 and TRBJ2-1, with D possibly matching TRBD2 (6 bases). The CDR3 is 15 residues long. Germline CDR1 SGHNT, CDR2 YYREEE (reference sequence). Deletions cut 0 bases from V and 5 bases from J, with 12 bases between.

This clone was counted only a few times. The chain uses TRBV7-2 and TRBJ1-5; possible D gene TRBD1, 5 bases. Germline V CDR1 and CDR2: SGHTA, FQGNSA. V shed 4 bases and J shed 4 bases, with 14 bases lying between them. The CDR3 covers 15 residues. The CDR3 loop is CASSSAGGTNQPQHF. DNA for the CDR3: TGTGCCAGCAGCTCGGCGGGCGGGACGAATCAGCCCCAGCATTTT.

This clone has just a few counts. V and J are TRBV7-9 and TRBJ2-1, with TRBD2 matching 11 bases. CDR3 size: 17 residues. Germline V CDR1 and CDR2: SEHNR, FQNEAQ (reference sequence). V dropped 7 bases and J dropped 6; count of bases not matched to a gene: 14. The CDR3 DNA sequence: TGTGCCAGCACCCTCATCCCGGGACTAGCGGAGGGCAATGAGCAGTTCTTC. Translated, it gives CASTLIPGLAEGNEQFF.

This clone was found a few times. The gene calls are TRBV5-1 and TRBJ2-1; 9 nucleotides match TRBD2. The CDR3 totals 17 residues. After removal of 0 bases from V and 5 bases from J, the junction contained 9 bases not matched to a gene. Germline CDR1 and CDR2: SGHRS and YFSETQ. CDR3 bases: TGCGCCAGCAGCTTGGCTGGCGGGGGGGCGGGTAACAATGAGCAGTTCTTC. Residues: CASSLAGGGAGNNEQFF. Supplemented by reference TRBV5-1 and TRBJ2-1, the full variable domain reads KAGVTQTPRYLIKTRGQQVTLSCSPISGHRSVSWYQQTPGQGLQFLFEYFSETQRNKGNFPGRFSGRQFSNSRSEMNVSTLELGDSALYLCASSLAGGGAGNNEQFFGPGTRLTVL.